This T cell receptor (beta chain) was identified in a study of T cell repertoires in cytomegalovirus infection. Study-wide context: CMV infection plus the matching HLA type was flagged by public TCR beta signatures. Broader study findings: Summed public TCR beta family frequency identified CMV carriers bearing the relevant HLA. HLA-C-restricted TCR beta clonotypes specific for CMV led the ex vivo response.

This clonotype occurred a few times. Antigen unknown. TCRdb reprocessed the reads with MiXCR, giving one entry per CDR3 protein. The profile shows some 920,000 distinct CDR3 sequences, less than 35% of them singletons. The origin of this receptor is a human donor in good health (CMV status not recorded). Some clones in this sample may be carry-over from other donors' samples. The material was cultured CD8+ T cells from PBMCs, obtained from culture after CMV antigen stimulation.

CDR3 in DNA: TGTGCCAGCTACGGCGTCGGGAGTAACTATGGCTACACCTTC. Translated, it gives CASYGVGSNYGYTF. The rearrangement links TRBV2 to TRBJ1-2; no clear D gene. This CDR3 comprises 14 residues. V was shortened by 8 bases and J by 1 base, with 14 bases between the two germline ends. Per the germline V gene, CDR1 is SNHLY and CDR2 is FYNNEI.